This T cell receptor (beta chain) was obtained from a study of blood T cell repertoires in COVID-19. On the study more broadly: Samples taken during acute and convalescent COVID-19 were collected in the United States, Italy and Spain. From T cells, B-cell-depleted T cells, or PBMCs came the material, which was cDNA or gDNA.

This CDR3 is built from 14 residues. Germline loops: CDR1 SGHKS, CDR2 YYEKEE (reference sequence). V shed 1 base and J shed 5 bases, with 13 bases lying between them. Source study methods: Reference gene primer amplification gave nucleated cell count estimates. Sequenced by immunoSEQ multiplex PCR; TCRdb stores in-frame clones only, minus some. That table supplies the V and J calls and clone size; D and trimming were determined from the DNA. The sample consists of more than 140,000 clones, 65% to 90% of them appearing once. The sample consisted of peripheral blood. The chain recombines TRBV5-5 with TRBJ2-7; TRBD2 is a possible D gene (5 bases). The sequence was obtained from a woman aged 45-60 years in a cohort sampled during active or convalescent COVID-19. The CDR3 bases are TGTGCCAGCAGCTTGTTACTCGGGGAGAACGAGCAGTACTTC. Amino acids: CASSLLLGENEQYF.